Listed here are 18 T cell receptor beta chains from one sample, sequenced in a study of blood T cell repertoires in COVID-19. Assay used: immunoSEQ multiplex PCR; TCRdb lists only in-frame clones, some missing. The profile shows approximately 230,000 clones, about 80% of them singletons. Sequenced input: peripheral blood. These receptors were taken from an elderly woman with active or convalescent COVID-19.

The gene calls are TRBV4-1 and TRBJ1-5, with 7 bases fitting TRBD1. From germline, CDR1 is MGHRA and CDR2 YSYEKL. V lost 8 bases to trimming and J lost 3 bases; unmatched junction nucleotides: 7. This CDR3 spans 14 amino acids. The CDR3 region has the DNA TGCGCCAGCTTCATGGGACAGAACAATCAGCCCCAGCATTTT. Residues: CASFMGQNNQPQHF.

DNA for the CDR3: TGCGCCAGCAGCTTGGCAGGGGACTACACCTTC. This gives the protein CASSLAGDYTF. The J gene is TRBJ1-2, the V gene TRBV5-1; perhaps TRBD1 as D (6 bases). The germline V gene has CDR1 SGHRS and CDR2 YFSETQ. Deletions cut 0 bases from V and 10 bases from J, with 7 bases between. The CDR3 length is 11 residues.

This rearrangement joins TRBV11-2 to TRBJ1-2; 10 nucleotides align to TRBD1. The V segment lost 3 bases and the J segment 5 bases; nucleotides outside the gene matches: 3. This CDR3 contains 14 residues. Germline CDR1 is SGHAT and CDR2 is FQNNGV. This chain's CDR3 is CASSLGTGAYGYTF. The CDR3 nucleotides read TGTGCCAGCAGCTTGGGGACAGGGGCTTATGGCTACACCTTC.

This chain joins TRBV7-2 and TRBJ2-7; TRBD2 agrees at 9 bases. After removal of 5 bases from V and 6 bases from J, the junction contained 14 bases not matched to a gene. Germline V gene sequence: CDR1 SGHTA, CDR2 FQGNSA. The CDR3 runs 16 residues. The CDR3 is CASSPIGVAGVPEQYF. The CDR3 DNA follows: TGTGCCAGCAGCCCCATTGGGGTAGCGGGAGTCCCCGAGCAGTACTTC. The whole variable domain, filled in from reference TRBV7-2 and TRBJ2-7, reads GAGVSQSPSNKVTEKGKDVELRCDPISGHTALYWYRQSLGQGLEFLIYFQGNSAPDKSGLPSDRFSAERTGGSVSTLTIQRTQQEDSAVYLCASSPIGVAGVPEQYFGPGTRLTVT.

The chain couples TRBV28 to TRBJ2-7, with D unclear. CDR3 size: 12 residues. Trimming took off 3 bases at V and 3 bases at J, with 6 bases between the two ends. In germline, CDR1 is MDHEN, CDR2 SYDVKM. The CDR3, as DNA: TGTGCCAGCAGTTTGGGCCGCTACGAGCAGTACTTC. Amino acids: CASSLGRYEQYF.

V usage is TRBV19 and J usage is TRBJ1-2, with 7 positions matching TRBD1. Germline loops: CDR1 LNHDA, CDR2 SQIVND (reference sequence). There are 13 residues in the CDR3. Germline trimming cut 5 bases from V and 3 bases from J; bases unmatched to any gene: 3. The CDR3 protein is CASSGDSDYGYTF. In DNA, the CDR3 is TGTGCCAGTAGTGGGGACAGCGACTATGGCTACACCTTC.

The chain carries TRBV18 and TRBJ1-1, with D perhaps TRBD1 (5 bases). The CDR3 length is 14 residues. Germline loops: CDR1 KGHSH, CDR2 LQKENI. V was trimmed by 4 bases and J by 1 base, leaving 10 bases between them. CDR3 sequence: CASSLTDSNTEAFF. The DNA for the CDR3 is TGTGCCAGCTCACTGACAGATTCGAACACTGAAGCTTTCTTT.

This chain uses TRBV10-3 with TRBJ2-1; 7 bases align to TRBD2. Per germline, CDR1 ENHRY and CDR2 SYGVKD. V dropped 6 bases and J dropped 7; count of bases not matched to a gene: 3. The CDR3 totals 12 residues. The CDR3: CAIRGGRNEQFF. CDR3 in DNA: TGTGCCATCAGAGGCGGGAGAAATGAGCAGTTCTTC.

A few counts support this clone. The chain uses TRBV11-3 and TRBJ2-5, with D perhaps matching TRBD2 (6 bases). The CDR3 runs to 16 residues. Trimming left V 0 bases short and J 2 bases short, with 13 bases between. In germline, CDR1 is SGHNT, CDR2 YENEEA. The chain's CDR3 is CASSLEGSGGQETQYF. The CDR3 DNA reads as TGTGCCAGCAGCTTAGAGGGTAGCGGAGGTCAAGAGACCCAGTACTTC.

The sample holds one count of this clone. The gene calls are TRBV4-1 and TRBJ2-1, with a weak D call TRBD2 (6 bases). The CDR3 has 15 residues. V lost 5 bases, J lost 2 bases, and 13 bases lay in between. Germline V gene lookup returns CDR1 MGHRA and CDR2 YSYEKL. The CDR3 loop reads CASSATGLAYNEQFF. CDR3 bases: TGCGCCAGCAGCGCCACGGGACTGGCCTACAATGAGCAGTTCTTC.

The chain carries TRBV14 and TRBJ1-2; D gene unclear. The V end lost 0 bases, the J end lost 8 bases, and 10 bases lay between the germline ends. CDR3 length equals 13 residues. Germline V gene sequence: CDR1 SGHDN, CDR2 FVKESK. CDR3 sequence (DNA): TGTGCCAGCAGCCAAGATGAGCGATGGGGCTACACCTTC. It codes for CASSQDERWGYTF.

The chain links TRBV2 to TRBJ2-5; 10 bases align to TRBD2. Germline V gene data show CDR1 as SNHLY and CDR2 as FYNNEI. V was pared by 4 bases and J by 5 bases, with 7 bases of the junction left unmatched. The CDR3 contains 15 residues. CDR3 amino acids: CASSGSGGALETQYF. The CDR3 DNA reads TGTGCCAGCAGTGGGAGCGGGGGGGCCTTGGAGACCCAGTACTTC.

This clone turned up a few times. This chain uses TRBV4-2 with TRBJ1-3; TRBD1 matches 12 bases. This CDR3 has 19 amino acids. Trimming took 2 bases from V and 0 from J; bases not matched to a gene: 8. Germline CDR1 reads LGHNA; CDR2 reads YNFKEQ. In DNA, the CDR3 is TGTGCCAGCAGCCAAATGGGGACAGGGGGCATAAGCTCTGGAAACACCATATATTTT. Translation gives CASSQMGTGGISSGNTIYF.

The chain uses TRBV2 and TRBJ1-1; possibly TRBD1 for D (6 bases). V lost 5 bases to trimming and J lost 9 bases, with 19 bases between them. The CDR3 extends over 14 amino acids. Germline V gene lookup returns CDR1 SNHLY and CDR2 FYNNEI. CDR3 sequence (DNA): TGTGCCAGCAGTAGAGGGACACCGAGGGGGAAAGCTTTCTTT. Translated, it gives CASSRGTPRGKAFF.

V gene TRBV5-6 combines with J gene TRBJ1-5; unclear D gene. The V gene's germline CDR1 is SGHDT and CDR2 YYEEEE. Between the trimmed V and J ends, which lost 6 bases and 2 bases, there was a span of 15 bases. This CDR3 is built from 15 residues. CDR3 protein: CASNKRDHGNQPQHF. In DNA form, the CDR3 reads TGTGCCAGCAACAAACGGGATCATGGCAATCAGCCCCAGCATTTT. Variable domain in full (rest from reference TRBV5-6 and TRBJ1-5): DAGVTQSPTHLIKTRGQQVTLRCSPKSGHDTVSWYQQALGQGPQFIFQYYEEEERQRGNFPDRFSGHQFPNYSSELNVNALLLGDSALYLCASNKRDHGNQPQHFGDGTRLSIL.

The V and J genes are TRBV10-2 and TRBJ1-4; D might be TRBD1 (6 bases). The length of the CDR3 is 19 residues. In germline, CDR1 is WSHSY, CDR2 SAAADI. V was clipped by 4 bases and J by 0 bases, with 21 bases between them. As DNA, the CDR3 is TGCGCCAGCAGTGCCGACTACTCTGACAGGATATCAACTAATGAAAAACTGTTTTTT. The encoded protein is CASSADYSDRISTNEKLFF.

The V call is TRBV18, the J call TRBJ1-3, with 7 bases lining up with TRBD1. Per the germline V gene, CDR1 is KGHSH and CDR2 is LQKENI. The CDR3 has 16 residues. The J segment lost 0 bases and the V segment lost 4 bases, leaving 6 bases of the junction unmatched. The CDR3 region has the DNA TGTGCCAGCTCACTCAACAGGGGCCCCTCTGGAAACACCATATATTTT. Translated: CASSLNRGPSGNTIYF.

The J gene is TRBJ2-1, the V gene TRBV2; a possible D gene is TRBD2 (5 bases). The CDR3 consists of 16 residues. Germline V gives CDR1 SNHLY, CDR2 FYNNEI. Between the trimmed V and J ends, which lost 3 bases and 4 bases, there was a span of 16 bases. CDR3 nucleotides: TGTGCCAGCAGTGAGGAGGCCCCCAAAGTGTACAATGAGCAGTTCTTC. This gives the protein CASSEEAPKVYNEQFF.